Below are 3 T cell receptor beta chains sequenced from a single sample in a study of blood T cells in healthy people across ages. Through a sample-barcoded 5' primer and a J-beta primer mix, a second PCR was run for roughly 6 to 12 cycles. MiXCR, applied by TCRdb to the 5' RACE reads, yields one record per CDR3 protein. This table has 600,000 to 650,000 distinct CDR3 sequences, 58% appearing once. Sequences were obtained from blood. The receptors derive from a man in his 60s in good health.

V and J are TRBV20-1 and TRBJ1-4; 7 bases line up with TRBD1. The CDR3 has 17 amino acids. The J segment lost 8 bases and the V segment lost 0 bases, leaving 15 bases of the junction unmatched. Germline CDR1 is DFQATT and CDR2 is SNEGSKA (reference sequence). In DNA, the CDR3 is TGCAGTGCTAGAGAACCGCGACAGGGTATGGATGGAGAAAAACTGTTTTTT. Protein product: CSAREPRQGMDGEKLFF.

Regarding this clonotype: A much larger clone sits a single nucleotide away, making a read error possible. This rearrangement joins TRBV7-2 to TRBJ2-7; TRBD1 matches 10 bases. Per the germline V gene, CDR1 is SGHTA and CDR2 is FQGNSA. The V and J ends lost 6 bases and 6 bases, in that order; junction bases with no gene match: 8. The CDR3 runs 14 residues. CDR3: CASSVDRGRFEQYF. The CDR3 DNA sequence: TGTGCCAGCAGTGTAGACAGGGGGCGCTTCGAGCAGTACTTC.

About this clonotype itself: An end of the junction differs from the germline gene, which may be a read error. The rearrangement joins TRBV12-3 or TRBV12-4 to TRBJ2-3; 9 bases line up with TRBD1. The CDR3 extends over 15 amino acids. The CDR3 nucleotides are TGTGCCAGCAAATGGACAGGGGTCAGAGCAGATACGGAGTATTTT. This encodes CASKWTGVRADTEYF.